The source of this TCR beta chain is a study of T cells in Graves' hyperthyroidism and ophthalmopathy. RNA transcripts served as the template for amplifying TCR beta CDR3 regions. Carried out on the TCR CDR3, a first-round RT-PCR used the HTBI primer set. Each CDR3 protein is one row after TCRdb ran MiXCR on the multiplex PCR reads. Altogether some 800,000 distinct CDR3 sequences are present, about two fifths being singletons, with the ten largest covering over 8%. Hyperthyroidism, newly diagnosed and lasting under 2 months, affected patients aged 18 to 65. The sequence derives from a man younger than 30 with Graves' hyperthyroidism. Specimen: blood.

CDR3 DNA sequence: TGCAGTGCTCTAGATCCTGGAGGGCCTCCCAACGAGCAGTACTTC. Translated, it gives CSALDPGGPPNEQYF. The chain uses TRBV20-1 and TRBJ2-7; a weak D match, TRBD2 (6 bases). The V gene lost 5 bases and the J gene lost 5 bases, with 22 bases spanning the gap. This CDR3 spans 15 amino acids. Per the germline V gene, CDR1 is DFQATT and CDR2 is SNEGSKA (reference sequence).